A selection of T cell receptor beta chains follows, all from one sample in a study of cytomegalovirus exposure and HLA in healthy donors. The table came from immunoSEQ multiplex PCR; TCRdb's copy has only in-frame clones and leaves some out. The table lists 120,000 to 150,000 clones, more than 75% of them singletons. The sequencing input was PBMCs. The receptor set was obtained from a woman in her thirties or forties in good health and CMV-seropositive. The conserved cysteine and the conserved F or W are not part of the CDR3 here. Each record gives: J gene, V gene, CDR3 protein.

>TRBJ2-7|TRBV7-2
ASSSLAEVGQY
>TRBJ1-6|TRBV2
ASTQDNSPLH
>TRBJ1-4|TRBV30
AGSDRGYEKLF
>TRBJ2-6|TRBV5-1
ASSLGQGISGANVLT
>TRBJ1-5|TRBV6-5
ASSRQGPSNQPQH
>TRBJ1-1|TRBV11-3
ASSLGQRNTEAF
>TRBJ2-7|TRBV7-7
ASSRGSGSYEQY
>TRBJ1-2|TRBV19
ASITGGAGYT
>TRBJ2-3|TRBV13
ASSLGSASAHSSTDTQY
>TRBJ1-5|TRBV6-1
ASSEAVRGRVPNQPQH
>TRBJ1-1|TRBV6-5
ASSYSRTGEGTEAF
>TRBJ2-5|TRBV18
ASSPRHSGGETQY
>TRBJ2-2|TRBV5-1
ASRITQGTTKNTGELF
>TRBJ1-4|TRBV15
ATSKARDRVREKLF
>TRBJ2-1|TRBV29-1
SVLAGSGEQF
>TRBJ2-1|TRBV27
ASSLSRDRAFREQF
>TRBJ1-2|TRBV5-1
ASSLDGGIFGGYT
>TRBJ2-1|TRBV5-6
ASSSLGTSSYNEQF
>TRBJ2-5|TRBV7-9
ASSFPGQGARETQY
>TRBJ1-6|TRBV5-1
ASSFTGISSPLH
>TRBJ2-7|TRBV27
ASSFSGGPYEQY
>TRBJ1-3|TRBV10-3
AISESSFSGNTIY
>TRBJ2-7|TRBV5-8
ASPAWGLYEQY
>TRBJ2-7|TRBV5-1
ASSLGRGYTYEQY